This is a list of T cell receptor beta chains from one sample in a study of T cells after yellow fever vaccination. Using its own MiXCR run on the 5' RACE reads, TCRdb lists one record per CDR3 protein. Altogether more than 200,000 distinct CDR3 sequences are present, about 3.7% being singletons, with the ten largest covering 15% to 20%. Sequencing was performed on PBMCs, taken 15 days after the yellow fever booster vaccination. These receptors originate from a man younger than 35 who received the YFV17D yellow fever vaccine. Both conserved end residues are part of each CDR3.

TRBV5-1,CASSFFHQGLRSYNEQFF
TRBV6-4,CASSDGPAGADTQYF
TRBV7-9,CASSLEDGLNEQFF
TRBV7-2,CASSLVGRSRHEQFF
TRBV6-5,CASSRTPGVGETQYF
TRBV18,CASSPQGARNTEAFF
TRBV11-3,CASSILQGTNTGELFF
TRBV20-1,CSASSSQNNQPQHF
TRBV7-8,CASSLALRGAEAFF
TRBV12-3/TRBV12-4,CASSLSGTGSNQPQHF
TRBV6-6,CASRTIAGGDPEYF
TRBV7-6,CASGNGGAETQYF
TRBV27,CASSFERGSQYF
TRBV5-1,CASSLAPSPGELFF
TRBV18,CASQGNQVVEQFF
TRBV20-1,CSARRYGNTDTQYF
TRBV4-3,CASSPGTSTDIQYF
TRBV5-1,CASSPSSGGPAYEQFF
TRBV10-3,CAISGGSGYTF
TRBV5-6,CASSLGILDRGTEAFF
TRBV3-1,CASSHASTGELFF
TRBV6-2/TRBV6-3,CASSYYGARTGELFF
TRBV7-3,CASSLTRGGPSSYNEQFF
TRBV5-1,CASSEGLAGEETQYF
TRBV24-1,CATSDSASGGNTDTQYF
TRBV6-5,CASRQGSGANVLTF
TRBV30,CAWRKRDRYEQYF